This is a list of T cell receptor beta chains from one sample in a study of vaccination effects on CD4 cells after COVID-19. No antigen has been identified for these receptors. Assay used: immunoSEQ multiplex PCR; TCRdb lists only in-frame clones, some missing. The sample shows around 30,000 clones, around three fifths of them seen only once. Sequencing used CD4+ T cells from PBMCs cultured without peptide, obtained before COVID-19 vaccination. Every receptor here comes from a human donor who received a COVID-19 vaccine. Both conserved end residues are part of each CDR3. D genes are given only for firm matches. For some rows the clone size is stated as once, few or many, or as a class when expanded; others skip it.

abundance	d_gene	j_gene	v_gene	CDR3nt	CDR3aa
.	TRBD2	TRBJ2-2	TRBV13	TGTGCCAGCAGCTTAGCTAGACTCAGACTAGCGGGTGTAACCGGGGAGCTGTTTTTT	CASSLARLRLAGVTGELFF
.	.	TRBJ1-2	TRBV5-4	TGTGCCAGCAGCCCGGGCCAGACTAACTATGGCTACACCTTC	CASSPGQTNYGYTF
.	.	TRBJ1-1	TRBV30	TGTGCCTGGAATTCTAAGGGCAGCGGCACTGAAGCTTTCTTT	CAWNSKGSGTEAFF
.	.	TRBJ2-5	TRBV19	TGTGCCAGTAGTGAACAGGGCCAAGAGACCCAGTACTTC	CASSEQGQETQYF
.	.	TRBJ2-1	TRBV5-1	TGCGCCAGCAGCTTTCAGACAGGTCGGAACTCGTTCGATGAGCAGTTCTTC	CASSFQTGRNSFDEQFF
.	TRBD2	TRBJ2-1	TRBV10-1	TGCGCCAGCAGTCCTATAGCGGGAGGTAGTATTTACAATGAGCAGTTCTTC	CASSPIAGGSIYNEQFF
.	.	TRBJ2-3	TRBV10-2	TGCGCCAGCAGTGAGTTCGGCACAGATACGCAGTATTTT	CASSEFGTDTQYF
.	.	TRBJ2-1	TRBV7-4	TGTGCCAGCAGCCCCCGGAGGTTAGATGAGCAGTTCTTC	CASSPRRLDEQFF
.	.	TRBJ2-4	TRBV25-1	TGTGCCAGCAGTGAAGGAAACATTCAGTACTTC	CASSEGNIQYF
.	TRBD2	TRBJ2-7	TRBV5-1	TGCGCCAGCAGCACCGGGACTAGCGCGTCCTACGAGCAGTACTTC	CASSTGTSASYEQYF
.	.	TRBJ2-3	TRBV3-1/TRBV3-2	TGTGCCAGCAGCCATCCCCATGGGAGCACAGATACGCAGTATTTT	CASSHPHGSTDTQYF
.	.	TRBJ2-2	TRBV11-2	TGTGCCAGCAGATCTATCCCAGGAGTCCAGAACACCGGGGAGCTGTTTTTT	CASRSIPGVQNTGELFF
.	TRBD2	TRBJ2-2	TRBV5-1	TGCGCCAGCAGCTTAGTCGGGGGGATGAACACCGGGGAGCTGTTTTTT	CASSLVGGMNTGELFF
few	.	TRBJ1-2	TRBV2	TGTGCCAGCAGTGTGCGCCCGCTGGAAGGCTACACCTTC	CASSVRPLEGYTF
.	TRBD2	TRBJ2-2	TRBV9	TGTGCCAGCAGCGTAGGTAGCGGGAGTAACACCGGGGAGCTGTTTTTT	CASSVGSGSNTGELFF